This T cell receptor (beta chain) was sequenced in a study of shared clonotypes between healthy human individuals. Study findings and constraints: A few donors shared about 4.8% of their naive CD4 clonotypes.

Concerning this clone: Its antigen is as yet unknown.

Germline V gene data show CDR1 as KGHSH and CDR2 as LQKENI. V shed 4 bases and J shed 5 bases, with 15 bases lying between them. There are 14 residues in the CDR3. Produced via immunoSEQ multiplex PCR; TCRdb's table is partial and in-frame only. This table has around 2.5 million clones, 80% to 95% appearing once. This chain uses TRBV18 with TRBJ2-7, with a tentative D call TRBD1 (6 bases). This sequence was found in a man in his late teens or twenties in good health. Some clones in this sample may be carry-over from other donors' samples. The sequencing sample was made of naive CD4+ T cells from PBMCs. Subset reported: CD45RA+ positively selected. The CDR3 DNA reads as TGTGCCAGCTCACAGAACAGGGTTTTCCACGAGCAGTACTTC. Its translation is CASSQNRVFHEQYF.